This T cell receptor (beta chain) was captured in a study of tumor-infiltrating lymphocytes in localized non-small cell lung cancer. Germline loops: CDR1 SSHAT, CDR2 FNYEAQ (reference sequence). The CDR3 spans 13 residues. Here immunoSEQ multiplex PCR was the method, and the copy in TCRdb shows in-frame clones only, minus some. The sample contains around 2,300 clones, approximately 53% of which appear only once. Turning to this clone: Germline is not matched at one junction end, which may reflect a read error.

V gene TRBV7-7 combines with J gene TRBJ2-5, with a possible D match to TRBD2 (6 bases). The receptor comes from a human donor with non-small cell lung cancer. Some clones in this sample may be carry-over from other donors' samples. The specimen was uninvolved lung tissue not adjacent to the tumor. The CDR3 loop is CASSFGWAGLEHF. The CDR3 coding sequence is TGTGCCAGCAGCTTCGGTTGGGCGGGACTCGAGCACTTC.